This T cell receptor beta chain was identified in a study of blood T cell repertoires in COVID-19. Overall study: Whether acute or convalescent, the COVID-19 samples came from the United States, Italy and Spain. Sample material is recorded as cDNA or gDNA derived from T cells, B-cell-depleted T cells, or PBMCs.

In the original workflow: Cell counts per sample came from amplifying reference gene primers. Repertoires were generated with immunoSEQ multiplex PCR, while TCRdb's copy carries only in-frame clones and drops some. That table is the source of V, J and clone size, and D and trimming were worked out from the DNA. The table has about 60,000 clones, 88% seen once. This CDR3 region has 16 residues. The germline V and J ends were trimmed by 5 bases and 8 bases, with 24 bases remaining between them. CDR1 and CDR2 (germline): SGHTA, FQGNSA. The gene calls are TRBV7-2 and TRBJ1-2; D possibly corresponds to TRBD1 (5 bases). Sequencing was performed on peripheral blood. This clonotype was obtained from a human donor in a cohort sampled during active COVID-19. The CDR3 is CASSLKLRDSGSGYTF. In nucleotides, the CDR3 is TGTGCCAGCAGCCTAAAACTCCGGGACTCGGGGTCGGGCTACACCTTC.